Listed here is a single T cell receptor beta chain. Its specificity is not known. CDR1 is MRHNA, CDR2 SNTAGT, per germline. This CDR3 is built from 13 residues. With 2 bases removed from V and 2 bases from J, the gap between germline ends came to 6 bases. Naive CD4 T cells, CD45RO-negative and CD62L-positive, were flow-sorted from PBMCs. The data are from a study of human versus mouse CDR3 diversity and MHC coevolution. Study-level information: Samples had between roughly 5.5 x 10^6 and 1.6 x 10^7 valid reads. Findings of the study overall: By iCHAO1, human TCR beta clonotypes numbered about 1.6 million, the most.

Using immunoSEQ multiplex PCR, the repertoire was profiled, and TCRdb retains in-frame clones only, with some absent. The sample has roughly 80,000 clones, about 94% seen once. Input material: naive CD4+ T cells from blood. Subset meaning: CD45RO-negative CD62L-positive naive CD4 T cells. The clonotype comes from a person aged 25 to 69 in good health. This chain uses TRBV6-4 with TRBJ1-1; D ambiguous. DNA for the CDR3: TGTGCCAGCAGTGACGCCAGTAACACTGAAGCTTTCTTT. It yields the protein CASSDASNTEAFF.